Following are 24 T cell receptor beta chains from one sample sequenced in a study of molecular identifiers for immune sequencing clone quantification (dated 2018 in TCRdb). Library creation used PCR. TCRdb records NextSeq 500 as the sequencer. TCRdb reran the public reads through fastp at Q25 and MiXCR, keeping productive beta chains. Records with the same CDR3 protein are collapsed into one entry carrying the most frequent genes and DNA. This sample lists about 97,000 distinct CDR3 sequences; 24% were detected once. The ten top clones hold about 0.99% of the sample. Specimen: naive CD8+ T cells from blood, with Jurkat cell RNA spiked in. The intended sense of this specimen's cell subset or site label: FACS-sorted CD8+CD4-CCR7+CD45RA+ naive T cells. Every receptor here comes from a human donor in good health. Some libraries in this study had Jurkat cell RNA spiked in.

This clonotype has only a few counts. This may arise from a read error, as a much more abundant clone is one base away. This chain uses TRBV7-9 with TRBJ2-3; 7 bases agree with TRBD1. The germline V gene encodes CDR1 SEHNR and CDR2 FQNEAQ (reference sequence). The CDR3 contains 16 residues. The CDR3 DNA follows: TGTGCCAGCAGCTTAGTCGTCAGGGGGTCGTCAGATCCGCAGTATTTT. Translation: CASSLVVRGSSDPQYF.

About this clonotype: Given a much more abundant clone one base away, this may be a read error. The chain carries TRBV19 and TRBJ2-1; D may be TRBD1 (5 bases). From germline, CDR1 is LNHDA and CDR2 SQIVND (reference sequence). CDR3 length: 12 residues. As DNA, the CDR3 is TGTGCCGCTAAGGGTTGGGGCAATCAGCAGTTCTTC. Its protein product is CAAKGWGNQQFF.

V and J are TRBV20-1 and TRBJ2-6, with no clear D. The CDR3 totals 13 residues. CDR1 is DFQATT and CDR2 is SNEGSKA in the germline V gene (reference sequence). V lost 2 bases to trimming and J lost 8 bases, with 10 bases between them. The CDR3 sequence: CSARSGSTNVLTF. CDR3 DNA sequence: TGCAGTGCTAGATCGGGCAGTACCAACGTCCTGACTTTC.

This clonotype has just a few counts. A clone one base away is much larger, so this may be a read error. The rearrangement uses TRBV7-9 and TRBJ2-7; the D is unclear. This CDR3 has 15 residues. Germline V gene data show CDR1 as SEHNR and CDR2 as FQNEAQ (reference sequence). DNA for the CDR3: TGTGCCCGCAGCTCGCAGGATAGCCTCTCCTACGAGCAGTACTTC. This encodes CARSSQDSLSYEQYF. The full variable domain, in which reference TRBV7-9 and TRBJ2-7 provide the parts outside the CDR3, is DTGVSQNPRHKITKRGQNVTFRCDPISEHNRLYWYRQTLGQGPEFLTYFQNEAQLEKSRLLSDRFSAERPKGSFSTLEIQRTEQGDSAMYLCARSSQDSLSYEQYFGPGTRLTVT.

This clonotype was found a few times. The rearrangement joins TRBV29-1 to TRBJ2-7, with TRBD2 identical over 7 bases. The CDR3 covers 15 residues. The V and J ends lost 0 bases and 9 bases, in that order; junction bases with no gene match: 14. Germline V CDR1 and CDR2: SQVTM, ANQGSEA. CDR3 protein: CSVEDWGRPGGAQYF. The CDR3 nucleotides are TGCAGCGTTGAAGATTGGGGCCGCCCGGGGGGTGCGCAGTACTTC.

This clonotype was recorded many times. The CDR3 sequence is CAISETGVNEQYF. Written as DNA, the CDR3 is TGTGCCATCAGTGAGACAGGGGTTAACGAGCAGTACTTC. The chain joins TRBV10-3 to TRBJ2-7; the match to TRBD1 covers 7 bases. V was clipped by 2 bases and J by 5 bases; unmatched bases: 3. This CDR3 is built from 13 residues. Per the germline V gene, CDR1 is ENHRY and CDR2 is SYGVKD.

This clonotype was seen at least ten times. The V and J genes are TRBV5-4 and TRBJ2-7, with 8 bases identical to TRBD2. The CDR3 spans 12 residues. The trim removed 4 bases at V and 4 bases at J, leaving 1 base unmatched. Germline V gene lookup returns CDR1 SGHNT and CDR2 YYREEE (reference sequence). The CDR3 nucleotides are TGTGCCAGCAGCCGGGGGGGTTACGAGCAGTACTTC. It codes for CASSRGGYEQYF.

CDR3 DNA sequence: TGTGCCAGCAGTTACGAGCGGGACAGGGCGAACGAGCAGTACTTC. Protein product: CASSYERDRANEQYF. The J gene is TRBJ2-7, the V gene TRBV6-2 or TRBV6-3; 9 bases align to TRBD1. This CDR3 has 15 residues. V lost 2 bases and J lost 5; bases outside the gene matches: 7. Germline CDR1 MNHEY, CDR2 SVGEGT.

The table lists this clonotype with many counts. CDR3: CAPERSDEQFF. Written as DNA, the CDR3 is TGTGCCCCCGAGCGTTCGGATGAGCAGTTCTTC. The V and J genes are TRBV7-9 and TRBJ2-1; D gene unclear. The V gene lost 11 bases and the J gene lost 8 bases, with 13 bases spanning the gap. Germline V lookup: CDR1 SEHNR, CDR2 FQNEAQ (reference sequence). The CDR3 covers 11 residues.

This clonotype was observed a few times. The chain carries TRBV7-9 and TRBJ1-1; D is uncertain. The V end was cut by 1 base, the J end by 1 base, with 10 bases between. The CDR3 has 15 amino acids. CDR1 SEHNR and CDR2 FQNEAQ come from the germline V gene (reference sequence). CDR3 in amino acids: CASSLGVAENTEAFF. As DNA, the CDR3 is TGTGCCAGCAGCTTAGGGGTCGCAGAGAACACTGAAGCTTTCTTT. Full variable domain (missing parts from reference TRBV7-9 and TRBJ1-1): DTGVSQNPRHKITKRGQNVTFRCDPISEHNRLYWYRQTLGQGPEFLTYFQNEAQLEKSRLLSDRFSAERPKGSFSTLEIQRTEQGDSAMYLCASSLGVAENTEAFFGQGTRLTVV.

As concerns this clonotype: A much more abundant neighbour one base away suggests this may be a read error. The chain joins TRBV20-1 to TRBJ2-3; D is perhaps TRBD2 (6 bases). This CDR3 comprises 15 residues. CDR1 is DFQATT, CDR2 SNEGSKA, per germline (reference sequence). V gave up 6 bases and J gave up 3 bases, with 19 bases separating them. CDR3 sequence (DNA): TGCAGTGCCCGAGTAATCGGGGGAGGTACAGATACGCAGTATTTT. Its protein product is CSARVIGGGTDTQYF.

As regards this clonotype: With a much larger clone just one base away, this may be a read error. CDR3 protein: CASSLLTGGSDTQYF. CDR3 DNA: TGTGCCAGCAGTCTACTAACGGGAGGGTCAGATACGCAGTATTTT. The chain employs TRBV27 and TRBJ2-3, with 8 bases identical to TRBD2. The CDR3 contains 15 residues. V was clipped by 5 bases and J by 4 bases; unmatched bases: 8. Germline lookup yields CDR1 MNHEY and CDR2 SMNVEV (reference sequence).

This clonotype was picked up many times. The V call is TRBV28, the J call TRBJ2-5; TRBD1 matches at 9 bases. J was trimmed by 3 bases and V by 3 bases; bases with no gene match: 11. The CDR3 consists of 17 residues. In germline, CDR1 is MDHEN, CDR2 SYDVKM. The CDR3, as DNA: TGTGCCAGCAGTTTCTGGACAGGGGCCCAAAGAGAAGAGACCCAGTACTTC. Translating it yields CASSFWTGAQREETQYF.

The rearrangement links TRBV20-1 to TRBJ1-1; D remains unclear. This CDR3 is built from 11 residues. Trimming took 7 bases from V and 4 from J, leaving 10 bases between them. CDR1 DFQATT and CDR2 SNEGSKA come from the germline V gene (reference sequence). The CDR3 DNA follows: TGCAGTGTTCAACATGGCACTGAAGCTTTCTTT. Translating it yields CSVQHGTEAFF.

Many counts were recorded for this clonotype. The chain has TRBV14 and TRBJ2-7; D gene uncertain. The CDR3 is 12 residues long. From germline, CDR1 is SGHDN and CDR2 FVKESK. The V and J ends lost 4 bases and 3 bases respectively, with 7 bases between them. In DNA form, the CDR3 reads TGTGCCAGCAGCCTACGGAGCTACGAGCAGTACTTC. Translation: CASSLRSYEQYF.

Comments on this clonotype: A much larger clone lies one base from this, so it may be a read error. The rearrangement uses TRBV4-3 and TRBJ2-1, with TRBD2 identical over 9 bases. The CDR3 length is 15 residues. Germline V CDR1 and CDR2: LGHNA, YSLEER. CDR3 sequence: CASSQDRTSGREQLF. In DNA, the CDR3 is TGCGCCAGCAGCCAAGATCGAACTAGCGGGCGAGAGCAGCTCTTC.

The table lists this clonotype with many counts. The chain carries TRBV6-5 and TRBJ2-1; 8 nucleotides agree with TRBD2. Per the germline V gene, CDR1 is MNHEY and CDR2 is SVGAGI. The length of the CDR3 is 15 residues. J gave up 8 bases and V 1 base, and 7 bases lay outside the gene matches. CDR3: CASSYYLAGMDEQFF. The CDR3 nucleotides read TGTGCCAGCAGTTACTACTTAGCGGGGATGGATGAGCAGTTCTTC.

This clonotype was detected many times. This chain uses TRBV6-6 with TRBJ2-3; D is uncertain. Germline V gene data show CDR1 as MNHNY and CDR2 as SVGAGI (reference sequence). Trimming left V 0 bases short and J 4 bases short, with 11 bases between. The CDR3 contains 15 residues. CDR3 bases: TGTGCCAGCAGTTACTCGGGCAGAGGATCAGATACGCAGTATTTT. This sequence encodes CASSYSGRGSDTQYF.

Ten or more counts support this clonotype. CDR3 DNA sequence: TGTGCCAGCAGCGTAGATTATCAGCCCCAGCATTTT. This translates into CASSVDYQPQHF. This chain links TRBV7-8 with TRBJ1-5, with unresolved D. Trimming took off 5 bases at V and 5 bases at J, with 7 bases between the two ends. The germline V gene encodes CDR1 SGHVS and CDR2 FQNEAQ. This CDR3 is built from 12 residues.

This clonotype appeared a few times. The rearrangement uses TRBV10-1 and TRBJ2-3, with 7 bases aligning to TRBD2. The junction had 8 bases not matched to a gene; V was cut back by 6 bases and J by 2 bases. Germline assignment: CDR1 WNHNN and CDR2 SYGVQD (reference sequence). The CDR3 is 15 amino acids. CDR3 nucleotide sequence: TGCGCCAGCAGAGCGGGACTAACATCCACAGATACGCAGTATTTT. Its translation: CASRAGLTSTDTQYF.

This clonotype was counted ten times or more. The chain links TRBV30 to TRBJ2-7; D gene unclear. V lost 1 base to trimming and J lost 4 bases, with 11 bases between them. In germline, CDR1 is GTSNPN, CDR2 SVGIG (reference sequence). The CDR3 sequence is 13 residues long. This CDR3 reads CAWSATLGYEQYF. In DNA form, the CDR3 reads TGTGCCTGGAGTGCCACCCTGGGTTACGAGCAGTACTTC.

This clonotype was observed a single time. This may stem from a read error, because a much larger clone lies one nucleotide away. CDR3 coding DNA: TGTGCCAGCAGCCGAGAGGGGGAAGGATCCGACGAACCTTCACTCAATCAGCCCCAGCATTTT. Translated, it gives CASSREGEGSDEPSLNQPQHF. The chain couples TRBV3-1 to TRBJ1-5, with a tentative D call TRBD1 (6 bases). The germline V and J ends were trimmed by 4 bases and 3 bases, with 31 bases remaining between them. Looked up from germline, CDR1 is LGHDT and CDR2 is YNNKEL (reference sequence). CDR3 length equals 21 residues. The entire variable domain, with the rest obtained from reference TRBV3-1 and TRBJ1-5, is as follows: DTAVSQTPKYLVTQMGNDKSIKCEQNLGHDTMYWYKQDSKKFLKIMFSYNNKELIINETVPNRFSPKSPDKAHLNLHINSLELGDSAVYFCASSREGEGSDEPSLNQPQHFGDGTRLSIL.

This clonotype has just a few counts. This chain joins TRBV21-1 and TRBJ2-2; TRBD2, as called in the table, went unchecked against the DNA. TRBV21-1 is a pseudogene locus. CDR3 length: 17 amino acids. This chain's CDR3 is CASSKAARLLNTGELFF. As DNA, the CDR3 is TGTGCCAGCAGCAAAGCTGCCCGACTATTGAACACCGGGGAGCTGTTTTTT.

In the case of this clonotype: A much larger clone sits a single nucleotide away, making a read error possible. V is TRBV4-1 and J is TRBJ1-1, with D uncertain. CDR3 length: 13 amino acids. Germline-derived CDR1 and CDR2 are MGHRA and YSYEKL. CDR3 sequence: CVSSLMMNTEAFF. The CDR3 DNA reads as TGCGTCAGCAGTTTGATGATGAACACTGAAGCTTTCTTT.